These T cell receptor beta chains were read from a single sample in a study of T-cell reconstitution after alpha-beta-depleted transplantation in children. TCRdb analysed the PCR reads with MiXCR anew, one entry per CDR3 protein. The data hold about 580,000 distinct CDR3 sequences, with 25% to 30% observed a single time. This specimen was PBMCs, taken before TCRalphabeta/CD19-depleted stem cell transplant. The source of these receptors is a boy younger than two with Wiskott-Aldrich syndrome, due to receive a stem cell transplant. The CDR3 runs from the conserved cysteine through the conserved F or W. D genes are given only for firm matches. Size tells how often a clone was seen (once, few, many) or the class of an expanded clone, and some rows leave it out.

CDR3aa	CDR3nt	j_gene	d_gene	abundance	v_gene
CSAKPAGKSYNSPLHF	TGCAGTGCCAAACCAGCAGGGAAATCCTATAATTCACCCCTCCACTTT	TRBJ1-6	.	.	TRBV20-1
CASGRAGRETQYF	TGTGCCAGCGGTCGGGCAGGGAGAGAGACCCAGTACTTC	TRBJ2-5	.	.	TRBV6-1
CSAKEQGRETQYF	TGCAGTGCTAAGGAGCAGGGGAGAGAGACCCAGTACTTC	TRBJ2-5	.	few	TRBV20-1
CSVKGFSNTGELFF	TGCAGCGTTAAGGGCTTCTCGAACACCGGGGAGCTGTTTTTT	TRBJ2-2	.	.	TRBV29-1
CASNLFPTPNTEAFF	TGCGCCAGCAATTTGTTTCCGACGCCCAACACTGAAGCTTTCTTT	TRBJ1-1	.	.	TRBV5-1
CASSGGRNEQFF	TGTGCCAGCAGTGGAGGACGGAATGAGCAGTTCTTC	TRBJ2-1	.	.	TRBV25-1
CASSFRVREETQYF	TGTGCCAGCAGCTTCCGGGTCAGGGAAGAGACCCAGTACTTC	TRBJ2-5	.	.	TRBV5-5
CASSQMGLQETQYF	TGTGCCAGCAGCCAAATGGGACTCCAAGAGACCCAGTACTTC	TRBJ2-5	.	few	TRBV4-2
CASSRDRGLYTQYF	TGTGCCAGCTCCCGGGACAGGGGCCTTTATACGCAGTATTTT	TRBJ2-3	TRBD1	few	TRBV6-1
CASSLERGGQPQHF	TGCGCCAGCAGCTTGGAGCGGGGGGGTCAGCCCCAGCATTTT	TRBJ1-5	.	few	TRBV5-1
CSAREGREETQYF	TGCAGTGCTAGAGAGGGGAGGGAAGAGACCCAGTACTTC	TRBJ2-5	TRBD2	few	TRBV20-1
CASSPSGGAKEAFF	TGCGCCAGCAGCCCGAGTGGAGGGGCGAAAGAGGCTTTCTTT	TRBJ1-1	.	.	TRBV5-1
CASSRTWNEQFF	TGTGCCAGCAGCCGTACATGGAATGAGCAGTTCTTC	TRBJ2-1	.	few	TRBV12-3/TRBV12-4
CASSSKERGYTF	TGTGCCAGCAGTTCGAAGGAGCGCGGCTACACCTTC	TRBJ1-2	.	few	TRBV28
CASSRDRGKTQYF	TGTGCCAGCAGCCGGGACAGGGGGAAGACCCAGTACTTC	TRBJ2-5	TRBD1	.	TRBV12-3/TRBV12-4
CASGLLFEQYF	TGTGCCAGCGGACTCCTTTTCGAGCAGTACTTC	TRBJ2-7	.	.	TRBV7-2
CSVARTGGTGELFF	TGCAGCGTTGCACGGACAGGGGGCACCGGGGAGCTGTTTTTT	TRBJ2-2	TRBD1	.	TRBV29-1
CASSWGTANTEAFF	TGTGCCAGCAGTTGGGGGACAGCGAACACTGAAGCTTTCTTT	TRBJ1-1	TRBD1	.	TRBV12-3/TRBV12-4
CSASGDRVSYEQYF	TGCAGTGCTAGCGGGGACAGAGTCTCCTACGAGCAGTACTTC	TRBJ2-7	TRBD1	.	TRBV20-1
CASSRTGDQPQHF	TGTGCCAGCAGCCGGACAGGGGATCAGCCCCAGCATTTT	TRBJ1-5	TRBD1	many	TRBV5-5
CATSDWGSTASSYNEQFF	TGTGCCACCAGTGATTGGGGTTCGACGGCTAGCTCCTACAATGAGCAGTTCTTC	TRBJ2-1	.	.	TRBV24-1
CASSLGRGFGNQPQHF	TGTGCCAGCAGTTTGGGGAGGGGGTTCGGCAATCAGCCCCAGCATTTT	TRBJ1-5	.	few	TRBV28
CASTRDRETQYF	TGCGCCAGCACTCGAGATCGGGAGACCCAGTACTTC	TRBJ2-5	.	.	TRBV5-1
CASTNDRGLTGELFF	TGTGCCAGCACCAACGACAGGGGGCTGACCGGGGAGCTGTTTTTT	TRBJ2-2	TRBD1	.	TRBV2
CASSYRGSEETQYF	TGTGCCAGCAGTTACAGGGGGTCCGAAGAGACCCAGTACTTC	TRBJ2-5	TRBD1	.	TRBV12-3/TRBV12-4
CASSGGTSGRQYNEQFF	TGTGCCAGCAGCGGCGGGACTAGCGGGAGGCAATACAATGAGCAGTTCTTC	TRBJ2-1	TRBD2	.	TRBV9
CSARDYRRAPDTQYF	TGCAGTGCTAGAGATTATCGACGGGCCCCAGATACGCAGTATTTT	TRBJ2-3	.	.	TRBV20-1
CSVGDTQYF	TGCAGTGTAGGGGATACGCAGTATTTT	TRBJ2-3	.	.	TRBV20-1
CSATDFRGRTDTQYF	TGCAGTGCTACTGATTTCAGGGGTCGCACAGATACGCAGTATTTT	TRBJ2-3	.	.	TRBV20-1
CASSGRQGANSPLHF	TGTGCCAGCAGCGGAAGACAGGGGGCAAATTCACCCCTCCACTTT	TRBJ1-6	TRBD1	.	TRBV2
CSGGGLAGYEQYF	TGCAGTGGGGGGGGACTAGCGGGATACGAGCAGTACTTC	TRBJ2-7	TRBD2	few	TRBV20-1
CASSDRVTYEQYF	TGTGCCAGCAGTGACAGGGTTACCTACGAGCAGTACTTC	TRBJ2-7	TRBD1	.	TRBV6-2/TRBV6-3
CASSLESGGPYEQYF	TGTGCCAGCAGTTTAGAAAGTGGGGGTCCCTACGAGCAGTACTTC	TRBJ2-7	.	.	TRBV12-3/TRBV12-4
CASSLAETGVHEQYF	TGCGCCAGCAGCTTGGCGGAGACAGGGGTCCACGAGCAGTACTTC	TRBJ2-7	TRBD1	.	TRBV5-1
CSAKGLAGVYDTQYF	TGCAGTGCTAAGGGACTAGCGGGAGTCTACGATACGCAGTATTTT	TRBJ2-3	TRBD2	.	TRBV20-1
CATSDRGNSPLHF	TGTGCCACGTCGGACAGGGGAAATTCACCCCTCCACTTT	TRBJ1-6	TRBD1	.	TRBV15
CSARRSGSLHTGELFF	TGCAGTGCTAGGAGGAGCGGGAGTCTTCACACCGGGGAGCTGTTTTTT	TRBJ2-2	TRBD2	.	TRBV20-1
CASSESPANEQFF	TGCGCCAGCAGTGAGTCCCCAGCAAATGAGCAGTTCTTC	TRBJ2-1	.	.	TRBV10-2
CSARLPGARRGEQFF	TGCAGTGCTAGACTTCCCGGGGCCCGTCGTGGTGAGCAGTTCTTC	TRBJ2-1	.	few	TRBV20-1
CASSEFLAGGYEQYF	TGCGCCAGCAGTGAATTCCTAGCCGGGGGCTACGAGCAGTACTTC	TRBJ2-7	.	.	TRBV10-2
CASSSDLYNEQFF	TGTGCCAGCAGCTCCGACCTGTACAATGAGCAGTTCTTC	TRBJ2-1	.	many	TRBV3-1
CSARDFASGSYEQYF	TGCAGTGCTAGAGATTTTGCTAGCGGGAGCTACGAGCAGTACTTC	TRBJ2-7	TRBD2	.	TRBV20-1
CASSQSEVRANVLTF	TGTGCCAGCAGCCAAAGCGAGGTCAGGGCCAACGTCCTGACTTTC	TRBJ2-6	.	.	TRBV3-1
CASRASDTQYF	TGCGCCAGCAGGGCAAGTGATACGCAGTATTTT	TRBJ2-3	.	few	TRBV5-1